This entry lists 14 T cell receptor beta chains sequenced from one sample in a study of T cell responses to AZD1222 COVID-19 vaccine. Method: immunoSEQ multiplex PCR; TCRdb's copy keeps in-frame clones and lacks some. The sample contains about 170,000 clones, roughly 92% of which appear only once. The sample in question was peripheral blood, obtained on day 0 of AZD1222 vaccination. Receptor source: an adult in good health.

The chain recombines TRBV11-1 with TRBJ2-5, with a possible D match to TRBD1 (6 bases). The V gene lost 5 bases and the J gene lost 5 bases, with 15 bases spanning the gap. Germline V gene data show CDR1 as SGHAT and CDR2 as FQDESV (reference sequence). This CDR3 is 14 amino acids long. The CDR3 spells CASSPEQGRETQYF. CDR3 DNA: TGTGCCAGCAGCCCAGAACAGGGAAGGGAGACCCAGTACTTC.

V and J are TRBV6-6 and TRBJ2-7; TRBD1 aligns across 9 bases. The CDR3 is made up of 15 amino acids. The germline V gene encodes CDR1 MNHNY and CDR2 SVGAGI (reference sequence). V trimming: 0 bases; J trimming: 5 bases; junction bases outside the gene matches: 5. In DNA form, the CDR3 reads TGTGCCAGCAGTTACTCGGGACAGGGAGCCCACGAGCAGTACTTC. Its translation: CASSYSGQGAHEQYF.

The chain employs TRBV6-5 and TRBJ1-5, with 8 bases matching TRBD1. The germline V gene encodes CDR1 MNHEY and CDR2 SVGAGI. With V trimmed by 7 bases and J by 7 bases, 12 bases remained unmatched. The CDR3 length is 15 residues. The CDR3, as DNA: TGTGCCAGCAAGGACAGGGTCAAGGAAGGCCAGCCCCAGCATTTT. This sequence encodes CASKDRVKEGQPQHF.

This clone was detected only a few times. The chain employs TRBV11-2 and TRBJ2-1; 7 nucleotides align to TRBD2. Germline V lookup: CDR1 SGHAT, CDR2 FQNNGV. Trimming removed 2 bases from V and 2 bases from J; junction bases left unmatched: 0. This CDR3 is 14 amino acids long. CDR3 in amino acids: CASSLLAAYNEQFF. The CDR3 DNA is TGTGCCAGCAGCTTACTAGCGGCCTACAATGAGCAGTTCTTC.

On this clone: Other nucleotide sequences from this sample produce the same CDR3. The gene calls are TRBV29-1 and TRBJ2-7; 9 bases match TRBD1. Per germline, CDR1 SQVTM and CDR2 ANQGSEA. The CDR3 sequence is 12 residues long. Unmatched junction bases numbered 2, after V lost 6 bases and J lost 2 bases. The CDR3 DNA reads TGCAGCGTACGGGACAGGGCCTACGAGCAGTACTTC. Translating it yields CSVRDRAYEQYF.

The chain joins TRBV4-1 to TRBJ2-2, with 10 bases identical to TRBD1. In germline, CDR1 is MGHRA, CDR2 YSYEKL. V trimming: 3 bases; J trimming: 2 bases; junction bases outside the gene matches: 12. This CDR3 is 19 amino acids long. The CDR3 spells CASSHPGQGNRGNTGELFF. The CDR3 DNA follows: TGCGCCAGCAGCCACCCGGGACAGGGGAATCGCGGAAACACCGGGGAGCTGTTTTTT.

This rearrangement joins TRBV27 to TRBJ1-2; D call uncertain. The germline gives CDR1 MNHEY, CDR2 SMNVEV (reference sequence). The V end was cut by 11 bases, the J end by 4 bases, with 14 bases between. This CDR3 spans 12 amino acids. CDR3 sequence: CAAGGSLYGYTF. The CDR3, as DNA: TGTGCCGCGGGAGGGTCTCTCTATGGCTACACCTTC.

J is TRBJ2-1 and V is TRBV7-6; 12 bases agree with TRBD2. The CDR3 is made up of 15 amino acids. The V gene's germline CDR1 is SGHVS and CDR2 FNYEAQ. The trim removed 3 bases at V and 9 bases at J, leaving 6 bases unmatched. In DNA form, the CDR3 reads TGTGCCAGCAGCTTCGCTAGCGGGGGGGCGGGTGAGCAGTTCTTC. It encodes CASSFASGGAGEQFF.

CDR3 sequence: CASSLPKGNGELFF. The CDR3 DNA reads as TGTGCCAGCAGCTTACCCAAAGGGAACGGGGAGCTGTTTTTT. This sequence joins TRBV7-9 and TRBJ2-2; D uncertain. CDR1 is SEHNR and CDR2 is FQNEAQ in the germline V gene (reference sequence). This CDR3 is built from 14 residues. The V end lost 2 bases, the J end lost 7 bases, and 11 bases lay between the germline ends.

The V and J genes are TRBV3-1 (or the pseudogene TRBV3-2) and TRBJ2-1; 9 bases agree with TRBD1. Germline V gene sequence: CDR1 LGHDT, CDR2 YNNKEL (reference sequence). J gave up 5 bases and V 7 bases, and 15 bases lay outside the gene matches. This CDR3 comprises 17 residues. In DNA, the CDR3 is TGTGCCAGCACCGAAGGAAGGCGGGACAGGGCCAACAATGAGCAGTTCTTC. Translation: CASTEGRRDRANNEQFF.

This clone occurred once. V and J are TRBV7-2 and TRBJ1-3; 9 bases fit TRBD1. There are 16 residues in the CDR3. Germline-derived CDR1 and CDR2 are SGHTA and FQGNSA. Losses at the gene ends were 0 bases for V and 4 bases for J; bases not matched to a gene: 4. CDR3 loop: CASSLASGQGGNTIYF. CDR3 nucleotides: TGTGCCAGCAGCTTAGCCTCGGGACAGGGAGGAAACACCATATATTTT.

CDR3: CASSFHVGPRYEQYF. CDR3 nucleotide sequence: TGTGCCAGCAGCTTCCACGTTGGACCCCGCTATGAGCAGTACTTC. V and J are TRBV7-2 and TRBJ2-7, with D uncertain. Germline CDR1 and CDR2: SGHTA and FQGNSA. The V end was cut by 3 bases, the J end by 7 bases, with 19 bases between. This CDR3 is 15 amino acids long.

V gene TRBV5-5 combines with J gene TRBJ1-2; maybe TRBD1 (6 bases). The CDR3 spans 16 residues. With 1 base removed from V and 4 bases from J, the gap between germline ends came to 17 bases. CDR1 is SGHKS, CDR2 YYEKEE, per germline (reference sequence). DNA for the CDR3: TGTGCCAGCAGCTTGAATGCACAGGGTCGGGGCTATGGCTACACCTTC. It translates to CASSLNAQGRGYGYTF.

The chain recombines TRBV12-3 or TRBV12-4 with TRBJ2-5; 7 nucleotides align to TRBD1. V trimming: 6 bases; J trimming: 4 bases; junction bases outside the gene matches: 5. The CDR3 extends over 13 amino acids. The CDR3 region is CASSQTGRETQYF. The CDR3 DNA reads TGTGCCAGCAGCCAGACAGGGAGAGAGACCCAGTACTTC.